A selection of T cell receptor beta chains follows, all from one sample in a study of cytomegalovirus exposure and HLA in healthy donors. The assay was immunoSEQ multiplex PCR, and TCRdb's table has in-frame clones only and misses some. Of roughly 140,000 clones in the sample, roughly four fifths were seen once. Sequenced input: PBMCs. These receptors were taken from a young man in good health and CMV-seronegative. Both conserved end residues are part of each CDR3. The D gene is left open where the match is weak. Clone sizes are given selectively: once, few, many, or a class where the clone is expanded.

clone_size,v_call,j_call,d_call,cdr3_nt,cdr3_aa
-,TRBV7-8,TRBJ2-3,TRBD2,TGTGCCAGCAGCTCTAACAGACTAGCTGCAGATACGCAGTATTTT,CASSSNRLAADTQYF
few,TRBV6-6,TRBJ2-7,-,TGTGCCAGCAGTCTCCCACCGGGTTACGAGCAGTACTTC,CASSLPPGYEQYF
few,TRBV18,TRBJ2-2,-,TGTGCCAGCTCACCACAGACGGGAGAGGCCGGGGAGCTGTTTTTT,CASSPQTGEAGELFF
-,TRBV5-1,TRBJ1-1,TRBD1,TGCGCCAGCAGCTCCTGGACAGGGAAGGGCACTGAAGCTTTCTTT,CASSSWTGKGTEAFF
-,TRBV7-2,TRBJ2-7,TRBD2,TGTGCCAGCAGCGAACAAACAAGGGGGGCTAGCGGGCGCGTGCAGTACTTC,CASSEQTRGASGRVQYF
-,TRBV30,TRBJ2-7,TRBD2,TGTGCCTGGAGGGGGCGGCTAGCGGGAGGGCCCGAGCAGTACTTC,CAWRGRLAGGPEQYF
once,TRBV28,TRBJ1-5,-,TGTGCCAGCACCTCGTTTCGGGGAATGGGACAGCCCCAGCATTTT,CASTSFRGMGQPQHF
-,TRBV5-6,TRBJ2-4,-,TGTGCCAGCAGCACCTCCCGGGGGGCAGGGAACATTCAGTACTTC,CASSTSRGAGNIQYF
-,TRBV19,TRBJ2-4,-,TGTGCCAGTAGTATTGGACCCATGACGGCGGGGATTCAGTACTTC,CASSIGPMTAGIQYF
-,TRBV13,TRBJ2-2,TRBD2,TGTGCCAGCGGGCTCCTGGGAGGGCCCGGGGAGCTGTTTTTT,CASGLLGGPGELFF
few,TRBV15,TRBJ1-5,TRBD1,TGTGCCACCAGCGCAGGGGGCTTGGGCAATCAGCCCCAGCATTTT,CATSAGGLGNQPQHF
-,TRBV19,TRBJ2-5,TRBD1,TGTGCCAGTAAGGCGACAGGGGGTTCTCAAGAGACCCAGTACTTC,CASKATGGSQETQYF
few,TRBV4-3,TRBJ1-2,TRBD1,TGCGCCAGCAGCCAAGGGGACAGGGTCGGCTACACCTTC,CASSQGDRVGYTF
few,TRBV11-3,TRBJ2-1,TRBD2,TGTGCCAGCAGCTTAGATCAGAGCGGGAGTGGAGCCTACAATGAGCAGTTCTTC,CASSLDQSGSGAYNEQFF
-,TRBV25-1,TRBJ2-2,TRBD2,TGTGCCAGCAGTGATGGCTCTAGCGGGAGATTTACCGGGGAGCTGTTTTTT,CASSDGSSGRFTGELFF
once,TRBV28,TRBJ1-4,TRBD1,TGTGCCAGCACCTCCGGGACAGGGAGTGAAAAACTGTTTTTT,CASTSGTGSEKLFF
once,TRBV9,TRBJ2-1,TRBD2,TGTGCCAGCAGCGTAGACAGCGGGGGCTACAATGAGCAGTTCTTC,CASSVDSGGYNEQFF
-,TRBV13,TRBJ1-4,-,TGTGCCAGCAGCAATCGGGTTTATGCTAATGAAAAACTGTTTTTT,CASSNRVYANEKLFF
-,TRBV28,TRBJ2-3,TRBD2,TGTGCCAGCAGTTTAACCGGGACTAGCGGTGGCGCAGATACGCAGTATTTT,CASSLTGTSGGADTQYF
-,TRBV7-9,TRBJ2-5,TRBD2,TGTGCCAGCAGCCCGGGGACTAGTGGGAGACAAGAGACCCAGTACTTC,CASSPGTSGRQETQYF
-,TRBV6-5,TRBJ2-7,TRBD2,TGTGCCAGCCGGACTAGCGGCCGTTCCTACGAGCAGTACTTC,CASRTSGRSYEQYF
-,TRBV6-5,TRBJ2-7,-,TGTGCCAGCAGTTACTCGGGTCCGGAGCGGATCTACGAGCAGTACTTC,CASSYSGPERIYEQYF
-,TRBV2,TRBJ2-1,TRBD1,TGTGCCAGCAGCGGGACAGCCTCTGGCTACAATGAGCAGTTCTTC,CASSGTASGYNEQFF
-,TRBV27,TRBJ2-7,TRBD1,TGTGCCAGCAAAAGGACAGGGGGATTGGTCGAGCAGTACTTC,CASKRTGGLVEQYF
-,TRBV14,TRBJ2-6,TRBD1,TGTGCCAGCAGCCAAGAGTGGATGCCGGGACAGGCGCTTCCTGGGGCCAACGTCCTGACTTTC,CASSQEWMPGQALPGANVLTF
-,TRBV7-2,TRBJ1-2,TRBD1,TGTGCCAGCAGCTTAGGGGGGAACAGGGGCTATGGCTACACCTTC,CASSLGGNRGYGYTF
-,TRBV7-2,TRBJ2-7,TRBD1,TGTGCCAGCAGCCCAGGGGGAAGCTACGAGCAGTACTTC,CASSPGGSYEQYF
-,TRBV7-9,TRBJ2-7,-,TGTGCCAGCAGCGACCTGACGGGCGAGCAGTACTTC,CASSDLTGEQYF
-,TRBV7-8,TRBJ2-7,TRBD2,TGTGCCAGCAGCGCCCCAGGGACTAGCATTCGCAGGGGGCAGTACTTC,CASSAPGTSIRRGQYF
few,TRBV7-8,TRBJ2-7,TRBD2,TGTGCCAGCAGAACCTCCGGGACTAGCTTCGACGAGCAGTACTTC,CASRTSGTSFDEQYF
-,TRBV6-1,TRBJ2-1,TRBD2,TGTGCCAGCAGTGGGCCAAGCGGGGGCTCCTACAATGAGCAGTTCTTC,CASSGPSGGSYNEQFF
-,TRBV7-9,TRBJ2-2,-,TGTGCCAGCAGCCCCGGGAACACCGGGGAGCTGTTTTTT,CASSPGNTGELFF
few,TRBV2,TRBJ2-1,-,TGTGCCAGCAGTGAAACGCCTCTAGCCCTTTCCTACAATGAGCAGTTCTTC,CASSETPLALSYNEQFF